Sequencing of this TCR beta chain was carried out in a study of T cells in Graves' hyperthyroidism and ophthalmopathy. Study as a whole: Peripheral blood was collected at initial diagnosis, before any treatment.

Researchers barred patients who had uncontrolled infection, other autoimmune disease, pregnancy or lactation. Each 10 ml fresh peripheral blood draw supplied the PBMCs. Per germline, CDR1 SGHAT and CDR2 FQNNGV. V dropped 5 bases and J dropped 5 bases, with 13 bases sitting between them. This CDR3 contains 14 residues. This clonotype has a count of ten or more. What it binds is unknown. The investigators amplified TCR beta CDR3 regions from RNA transcripts. A set of HTBI primers served as the primers for a first-round RT-PCR of the TCR CDR3. TCRdb analysed the multiplex PCR reads with MiXCR anew, one entry per CDR3 protein. The sample has under 200,000 distinct CDR3 sequences, 8% to 9.5% seen once. Overall study results and limits: The blood repertoire included most of the expanded thyroid clonotypes above 0.001.

The source material was blood. V is TRBV11-2 and J is TRBJ2-1, with D possibly being TRBD1 (6 bases). The TCR originated in a young woman with Graves' hyperthyroidism that later progressed to Graves' ophthalmopathy. CDR3 DNA sequence: TGTGCCAGCAGCCATTGGACAGTAGACAATGAGCAGTTCTTC. Protein sequence: CASSHWTVDNEQFF.